The rows below give T cell receptor beta chains drawn from one sample of a study of T cell repertoires in cytomegalovirus infection. TCRdb recomputed calls from the reads with MiXCR, one row per CDR3 protein. The sample lists nearly 550,000 distinct CDR3 sequences; approximately 17% were seen once. Sequences were obtained from CD8+ T cells from PBMCs. Receptor source: a human donor in good health (CMV status not recorded). Some clones in this sample may be carry-over from other donors' samples. Both conserved end residues are part of each CDR3. Fields, in order: V gene, J gene, CDR3 protein.

TRBV12-3/TRBV12-4	TRBJ2-7	CASSPGGGRYEQYF
TRBV9	TRBJ1-3	CASSVAWTWRSGNTIYF
TRBV29-1	TRBJ2-1	CSVEVLGDNEQFF
TRBV19	TRBJ2-1	CASSLGSSGANEQFF
TRBV29-1	TRBJ1-3	CSVVGLYSGNTIYF
TRBV6-5	TRBJ2-7	CASSYGRTSRDEQYF
TRBV6-5	TRBJ2-2	CASSYSSTPSRELFF
TRBV6-5	TRBJ2-1	CASSPVGGLLQFF
TRBV27	TRBJ1-2	CATSPGEYYGYTF
TRBV6-5	TRBJ2-7	CASSYTPGEASPYEQYF
TRBV2	TRBJ2-2	CASSDQRDGSGELFF
TRBV4-1	TRBJ1-4	CASSQAGVTVEKLFF
TRBV7-9	TRBJ2-1	CASSFGRTSSPYNEQFF
TRBV27	TRBJ2-1	CASSLSYNSYNEQFF
TRBV29-1	TRBJ2-7	CSVVLLGQDNEQYF
TRBV4-1	TRBJ2-7	CASSQVQGNYEQYF
TRBV2	TRBJ1-5	CASSLKASNQPQHF
TRBV27	TRBJ2-2	CASSLTEHRELFF
TRBV6-5	TRBJ2-1	CASSPGLSSQFF
TRBV19	TRBJ1-2	CASSMDSLYGYTF
TRBV10-2	TRBJ2-7	CASTGTGIREQYF
TRBV27	TRBJ2-1	CASSFVGGRADNEQFF
TRBV5-1	TRBJ2-3	CASSLEASGTADTQYF
TRBV10-3	TRBJ1-2	CAISESRTGGVDGYTF
TRBV6-1	TRBJ1-6	CASRKRANRAGNSPLHF
TRBV7-9	TRBJ1-6	CASSRGQGADSPLHF
TRBV4-2	TRBJ2-7	CASSQGWDNSYEQYF
TRBV27	TRBJ2-4	CASSLTSGGLNIQYF
TRBV7-9	TRBJ2-2	CASSPLGIKTGELFF
TRBV20-1	TRBJ2-1	CSASSGGVPNEQFF
TRBV7-3	TRBJ1-1	CASSPGVVGMNTEAFF
TRBV6-6	TRBJ1-1	CASRDQGSGTEAFF
TRBV6-1	TRBJ2-3	CASSRRLLAGGTDTQYF
TRBV12-3/TRBV12-4	TRBJ2-2	CASSYRERAGAAGELFF
TRBV3-1	TRBJ1-2	CASSQGIPYGYTF
TRBV6-5	TRBJ1-1	CASSYNPIAGDTEAFF
TRBV20-1	TRBJ2-7	CSARPRTSGTPYF
TRBV12-5	TRBJ2-7	CASGLVGAYEQYF
TRBV4-2	TRBJ2-7	CASSQEGGNEQYF
TRBV27	TRBJ2-7	CASSLRGTGTTYEQYF
TRBV9	TRBJ1-2	CASSIAGPSNYGYTF
TRBV28	TRBJ1-1	CASSQFALEAFF
TRBV11-2	TRBJ2-7	CASSPRASGDEQYF
TRBV28	TRBJ1-1	CASSLYPGGTEAFF
TRBV4-1	TRBJ2-3	CASSHGGGWRTDTQYF
TRBV7-2	TRBJ2-3	CASSLLKRGRGDTQYF
TRBV3-1	TRBJ2-6	CASSQVGRTSGANVLTF
TRBV11-2	TRBJ1-2	CASRSPVGYTF
TRBV27	TRBJ2-6	CASSPSDRDNVLTF
TRBV6-2/TRBV6-3	TRBJ1-5	CASNSQGGYSNQPQHF
TRBV7-9	TRBJ1-2	CASSLGGGRNYGYTF